The clone carrying this T cell receptor beta chain was counted once. What it recognizes is unknown. Germline V gene data show CDR1 as MDHEN and CDR2 as SYDVKM. This CDR3 comprises 14 residues. V was trimmed by 3 bases and J by 4 bases, leaving 12 bases between them. The sample belongs to a study of siplizumab effects on memory and regulatory T cells. Findings of the study overall: Neither a naive nor a memory phenotype was assignable to roughly 75-95% of proliferating CD4+ or CD8+ clones. Siplizumab led to significantly less abundant alloreactive sequences that could be traced back to unstimulated CD4+ memory cells. The study did not confirm that proliferating Tregs from siplizumab cultures were suppressive.

Clones were sequenced by immunoSEQ multiplex PCR, and TCRdb holds only the in-frame ones, with some missing. The sample carries roughly 100,000 clones, more than 85% recorded once. The rearrangement uses TRBV28 and TRBJ1-1; D may be TRBD1 (5 bases). The receptor's source is a human donor in good health. Sequenced sample: CD4+ T cells sorted from blood. CDR3 sequence: CASSFRGRGTEAFF. The CDR3 nucleotides are TGTGCCAGCAGTTTCCGGGGGAGGGGCACTGAAGCTTTCTTT.